This T cell receptor (beta chain) was sequenced for a study of tumor-infiltrating lymphocytes in primary liver carcinoma. Study at large: Among the tumors, stages were T1-T3 N0M0 and sizes roughly 4.2 to 11 cm. Productive TCRbeta read yields ran from roughly 3.6 to 7.5 million per sample and were similar between tissues. Study conclusions and caveats: Compared with blood, tumor repertoires held significantly more in their top 250 clones.

In regard to this clonotype: No antigen is known for it. An end of the junction does not agree with germline; a read error may underlie this.

Germline CDR1 and CDR2: SGDLS and YYNGEE. CDR3 length: 16 amino acids. With a constant-region primer, TCR beta cDNA was made from around 530 ng of total RNA. ARM-PCR was slightly modified, and three nested multiplex PCR rounds with it gave rise to the TCR beta libraries. In the first two PCR rounds, TRBV1-TRBV30 forward primers were paired with a C-beta reverse primer, and each round lasted approximately 9 cycles. MiXCR was run by TCRdb on the multiplex PCR reads, yielding one entry per CDR3 protein. Among hundreds of thousands of distinct CDR3 sequences listed, approximately 58% were seen once. Germline DNA was also extracted, and blood RNA derived from unsorted whole blood.

V is TRBV9 and J is TRBJ2-2, with D perhaps matching TRBD1 (6 bases). The clonotype was recovered from a woman aged 30 to 39 with primary liver carcinoma and hepatitis B virus infection. Sequenced material: peripheral blood. CDR3 amino acids: CASSVTGHANTRELFF. CDR3 in DNA: TGTGCCAGCAGCGTAACAGGGCACGCGAACACCCGGGAGCTGTTTTTT. Full variable domain (missing parts from reference TRBV9 and TRBJ2-2): DSGVTQTPKHLITATGQRVTLRCSPRSGDLSVYWYQQSLDQGLQFLIQYYNGEERAKGNILERFSAQQFPDLHSELNLSSLELGDSALYFCASSVTGHANTRELFFGEGSRLTVL.